This T cell receptor (beta chain) was found in a study of blood T cells in healthy people across ages. It was with a sample-barcoded 5' primer and a J-beta primer mix that a second PCR of roughly 6 to 12 cycles was run. Each CDR3 protein gets one entry after TCRdb re-called the 5' RACE reads with MiXCR. The sample shows approximately 780,000 distinct CDR3 sequences, roughly 25% of them seen only once. The table lists this clonotype with a few counts. Germline CDR1 DFQATT, CDR2 SNEGSKA (reference sequence). The CDR3 length is 12 residues. The V gene end was trimmed by 2 bases and the J gene end by 8 bases; junction bases not matched to a gene: 4. These same records also appear under a second study, on T cells of mothers and their children. As that study records: All extracted RNA went into cDNA synthesis, about 1.6 ug per 15 ul.

The TCR originated in a boy between 10 and 17 years old in good health. Specimen: blood. The chain employs TRBV20-1 and TRBJ1-1, with 8 positions matching TRBD1. CDR3 loop: CSARSTGGEAFF. The CDR3, as DNA: TGCAGTGCTAGAAGCACAGGGGGAGAAGCTTTCTTT.